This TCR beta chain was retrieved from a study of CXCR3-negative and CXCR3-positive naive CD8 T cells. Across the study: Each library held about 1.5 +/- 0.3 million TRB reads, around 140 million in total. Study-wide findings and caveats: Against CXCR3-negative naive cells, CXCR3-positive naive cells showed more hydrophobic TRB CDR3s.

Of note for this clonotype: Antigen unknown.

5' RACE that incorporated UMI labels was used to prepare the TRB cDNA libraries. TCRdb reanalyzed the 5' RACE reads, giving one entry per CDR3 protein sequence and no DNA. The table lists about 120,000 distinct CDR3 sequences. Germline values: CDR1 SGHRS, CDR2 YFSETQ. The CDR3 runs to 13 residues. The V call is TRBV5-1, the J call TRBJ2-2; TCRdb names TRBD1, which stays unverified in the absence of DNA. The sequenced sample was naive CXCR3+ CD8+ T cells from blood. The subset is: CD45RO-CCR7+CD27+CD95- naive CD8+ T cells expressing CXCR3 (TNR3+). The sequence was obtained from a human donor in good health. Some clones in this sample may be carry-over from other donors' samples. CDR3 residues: CASTWTGIGELFF.